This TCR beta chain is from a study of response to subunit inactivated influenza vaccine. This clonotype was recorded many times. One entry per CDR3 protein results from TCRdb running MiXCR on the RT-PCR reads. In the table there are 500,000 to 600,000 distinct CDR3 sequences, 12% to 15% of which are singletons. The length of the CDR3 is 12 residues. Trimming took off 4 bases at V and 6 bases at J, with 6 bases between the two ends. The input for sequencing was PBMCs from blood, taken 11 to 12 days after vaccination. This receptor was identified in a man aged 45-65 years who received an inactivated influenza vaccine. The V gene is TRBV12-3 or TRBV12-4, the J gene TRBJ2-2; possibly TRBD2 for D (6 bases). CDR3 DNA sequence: TGTGCCAGCAGTTCGGGGGCCGGGGAGCTGTTTTTT. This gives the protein CASSSGAGELFF.